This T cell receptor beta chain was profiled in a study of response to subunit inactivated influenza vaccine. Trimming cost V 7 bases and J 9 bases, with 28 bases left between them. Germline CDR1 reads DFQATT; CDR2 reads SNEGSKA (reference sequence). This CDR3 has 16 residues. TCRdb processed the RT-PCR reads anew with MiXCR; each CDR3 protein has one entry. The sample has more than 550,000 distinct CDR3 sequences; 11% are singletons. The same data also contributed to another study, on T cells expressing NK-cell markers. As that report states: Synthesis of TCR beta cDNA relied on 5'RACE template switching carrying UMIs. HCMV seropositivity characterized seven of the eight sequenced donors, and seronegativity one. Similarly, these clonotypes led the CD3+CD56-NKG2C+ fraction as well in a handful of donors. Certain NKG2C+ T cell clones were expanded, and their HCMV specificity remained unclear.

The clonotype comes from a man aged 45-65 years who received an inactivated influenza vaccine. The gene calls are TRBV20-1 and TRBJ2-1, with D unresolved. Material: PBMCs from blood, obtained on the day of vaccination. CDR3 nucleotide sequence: TGCAGTGTACATGACTCCCTCGACCCCCGCATATCTGAGCAGTTCTTC. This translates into CSVHDSLDPRISEQFF.